The rows below give T cell receptor beta chains drawn from one sample of a study of blood T cell repertoires in COVID-19. Clones were read by immunoSEQ multiplex PCR, and TCRdb kept only the in-frame ones, dropping some. The table records over 200,000 clones, roughly 85% of them present only once. Input material: PBMCs or T cells enriched from blood (not recorded which). All receptors derive from a man aged 35 to 55 who had recovered from COVID-19. Both conserved end residues are part of each CDR3. D genes are given only for firm matches.

j_gene: TRBJ2-3
d_gene: TRBD2
v_gene: TRBV28
CDR3nt: TGTGCCAGCAGTTCCGACCTGACTAGCGGTCGGAGCACAGATACGCAGTATTTT
CDR3aa: CASSSDLTSGRSTDTQYF

j_gene: TRBJ2-7
d_gene: .
v_gene: TRBV10-2
CDR3nt: TGCGCCAGCCGATCTGGGAGCTCCTACGAGCAGTACTTC
CDR3aa: CASRSGSSYEQYF

j_gene: TRBJ1-1
d_gene: .
v_gene: TRBV6-5
CDR3nt: TGTGCCAGCAGTTACTCTCAAATTAACACTGAAGCTTTCTTT
CDR3aa: CASSYSQINTEAFF

j_gene: TRBJ1-4
d_gene: .
v_gene: TRBV6-5
CDR3nt: TGTGCCAGCAGGCCAGGCCCAACTAATGAAAAACTGTTTTTT
CDR3aa: CASRPGPTNEKLFF

j_gene: TRBJ1-2
d_gene: .
v_gene: TRBV10-3
CDR3nt: TGTGCCATCAGTCCAGGGGAGGGAAACTATGGCTACACCTTC
CDR3aa: CAISPGEGNYGYTF

j_gene: TRBJ2-7
d_gene: .
v_gene: TRBV12-3/TRBV12-4
CDR3nt: TGTGCCAGCGGTCAGGGTAAATCCTACGAGCAGTACTTC
CDR3aa: CASGQGKSYEQYF

j_gene: TRBJ2-1
d_gene: TRBD2
v_gene: TRBV11-3
CDR3nt: TGTGCCAGCAGCTTGGCGGGGGGGGATGAGCAGTTCTTC
CDR3aa: CASSLAGGDEQFF

j_gene: TRBJ2-2
d_gene: TRBD2
v_gene: TRBV4-1
CDR3nt: TGCGCCAGCAGCCAAGTAAGGGCGGGGGACACCGGGGAGCTGTTTTTT
CDR3aa: CASSQVRAGDTGELFF

j_gene: TRBJ1-2
d_gene: .
v_gene: TRBV5-4
CDR3nt: TGTGCCAGCAGCTCAGCGGACAGAGGATATGGCTACACCTTC
CDR3aa: CASSSADRGYGYTF

j_gene: TRBJ1-2
d_gene: .
v_gene: TRBV28
CDR3nt: TGTGCCAGCAGCCGACAGAACTATGGCTACACCTTC
CDR3aa: CASSRQNYGYTF

j_gene: TRBJ1-2
d_gene: .
v_gene: TRBV25-1
CDR3nt: TGTGCCAGCAGTGAATCTCCTAACTATGGCTACACCTTC
CDR3aa: CASSESPNYGYTF

j_gene: TRBJ1-2
d_gene: .
v_gene: TRBV19
CDR3nt: TGTGCCAGTAGTATTCCCCCCCCAAGAGGCTCCAGCGGGCACACCTTC
CDR3aa: CASSIPPPRGSSGHTF

j_gene: TRBJ2-7
d_gene: .
v_gene: TRBV4-1
CDR3nt: TGCGCCAGCAGCCAAGATTGGGGCTTTGGGTACGAGCAGTACTTC
CDR3aa: CASSQDWGFGYEQYF

j_gene: TRBJ1-3
d_gene: .
v_gene: TRBV14
CDR3nt: TGTGCCAGCAGCCAAGCAGGGGCGTTTGGAAACACCATATATTTT
CDR3aa: CASSQAGAFGNTIYF

j_gene: TRBJ1-1
d_gene: .
v_gene: TRBV14
CDR3nt: TGTGCCAGCAGCCAAGGAGTCAGGTCTGAAGCTTTCTTT
CDR3aa: CASSQGVRSEAFF

j_gene: TRBJ2-7
d_gene: TRBD2
v_gene: TRBV4-1
CDR3nt: TGCGCCAGCAGCCAGCGGACTAGCGGAGGGGGGTCCTACGAGCAGTACTTC
CDR3aa: CASSQRTSGGGSYEQYF

j_gene: TRBJ1-2
d_gene: TRBD1
v_gene: TRBV28
CDR3nt: TGTGCCAGCCTTCGAGGGACAGGGGGTGGCTACACCTTC
CDR3aa: CASLRGTGGGYTF

j_gene: TRBJ2-7
d_gene: .
v_gene: TRBV6-5
CDR3nt: TGTGCCAGCAGTTACAGGACAGAGACCTACGAGCAGTACTTC
CDR3aa: CASSYRTETYEQYF

j_gene: TRBJ1-2
d_gene: .
v_gene: TRBV19
CDR3nt: TGTGCCAGTCTCGATGTGGGGCGCGGTGGCTACACCTTC
CDR3aa: CASLDVGRGGYTF

j_gene: TRBJ2-7
d_gene: TRBD2
v_gene: TRBV11-2
CDR3nt: TGTGCCAGCAGCTTAGGTGCTAGCGGGAGGGCCCATGAGCAGTACTTC
CDR3aa: CASSLGASGRAHEQYF

j_gene: TRBJ2-5
d_gene: .
v_gene: TRBV5-6
CDR3nt: TGTGCCAGCAGCTTGGTGAGGGAACGGGAGACCCAGTACTTC
CDR3aa: CASSLVRERETQYF

j_gene: TRBJ1-3
d_gene: .
v_gene: TRBV6-1
CDR3nt: TGTGCCAGCAGTGAGGGGTGGGAGTCTGGAAACACCATATATTTT
CDR3aa: CASSEGWESGNTIYF